A selection of T cell receptor beta chains follows, all from one sample in a study of T cell responses to AZD1222 COVID-19 vaccine. TCRdb's copy holds only in-frame clones and misses some; the assay was immunoSEQ multiplex PCR. The sample lists tens of thousands of clones, approximately 88% occurring once. The specimen comprised peripheral blood, sampled on day 0 of AZD1222 vaccination. These receptors came from an adult in good health. Each CDR3 is given with its conserved first and last residue. The D gene is left open where the match is weak. Some rows have no size entry. The others give once, few or many, or a class for an expanded clone.

>NA|TRBJ2-2|NA|TRBV7-6
TGTGCCAGCAGCCCCGAGACTAGAAACACCGGGGAGCTGTTTTTT
CASSPETRNTGELFF
>NA|TRBJ1-1|few|TRBV15
TGTGCCACCAGCCGAGAGGTAGGGACTGAAGCTTTCTTT
CATSREVGTEAFF
>TRBD1|TRBJ2-7|NA|TRBV28
TGTGCCACCACCCGGGACAGGGGGCACGAGCAGTACTTC
CATTRDRGHEQYF
>TRBD1|TRBJ1-5|NA|TRBV3-1/TRBV3-2
TGTGCCAGCAGCCCTTCCGGGACAGGGGGCAAGTCAAGCAATCAGCCCCAGCATTTT
CASSPSGTGGKSSNQPQHF
>TRBD2|TRBJ2-3|NA|TRBV29-1
TGCAGCGTCGGGGGACTAGCGGGAGAAACTAGCACAGATACGCAGTATTTT
CSVGGLAGETSTDTQYF
>NA|TRBJ2-7|NA|TRBV5-6
TGTGCCAGCAGCTTGGGTCCCAGTTTAGGGTCCTACGAGCAGTACTTC
CASSLGPSLGSYEQYF
>NA|TRBJ1-2|NA|TRBV19
TGTGCCAGCTCGCTACAGGGCGGCTATGGCTACACCTTC
CASSLQGGYGYTF
>NA|TRBJ2-4|NA|TRBV6-5
TGTGCCAGCAGTTACTCGGGTACAGAAAACATTCAGTACTTC
CASSYSGTENIQYF
>TRBD1|TRBJ1-2|NA|TRBV5-1
TGCGCCAGCAGCTTGGAGGCGGGACAGGGCTTCTATGGCTACACCTTC
CASSLEAGQGFYGYTF
>TRBD1|TRBJ1-1|NA|TRBV4-3
TGCGCCAGCAGCCAGGGACAGGCCGGGGACACTGAAGCTTTCTTT
CASSQGQAGDTEAFF
>TRBD1|TRBJ1-1|NA|TRBV15
TGTGCCACCAGCCACAGACAGGGGGCGCGGGGGAACACTGAAGCTTTCTTT
CATSHRQGARGNTEAFF
>NA|TRBJ1-5|NA|TRBV9
TGTGCCAGCAGCGTGGATTCGGGTCAGCCCCAGCATTTT
CASSVDSGQPQHF
>TRBD1|TRBJ1-2|NA|TRBV3-1/TRBV3-2
TGTGCCAGCAGCCCGTCGGGACAGGGGAGGGATGGCTACACCTTC
CASSPSGQGRDGYTF
>NA|TRBJ2-1|NA|TRBV9
TGTGCCAGCAGCGTAGAAAACAGGGTCTCCTACAATGAGCAGTTCTTC
CASSVENRVSYNEQFF
>NA|TRBJ2-7|NA|TRBV2
TGTGCCAGCAGTGCAGGGTCGCTTTCCTACGAGCAGTACTTC
CASSAGSLSYEQYF
>NA|TRBJ2-6|NA|TRBV27
TGTGCCAGCAGTCCAATAGGCATAGCTGGGGCCAACGTCCTGACTTTC
CASSPIGIAGANVLTF
>NA|TRBJ1-5|NA|TRBV7-9
TGTGCCAGCAGCTTAGGCCAGGACGGGGATCAGCCCCAGCATTTT
CASSLGQDGDQPQHF
>TRBD1|TRBJ1-2|NA|TRBV7-9
TGTGCCAGCAGCTTAAGGACAGGGGATGGCTACACCTTC
CASSLRTGDGYTF
>TRBD2|TRBJ2-1|once|TRBV19
TGTGCCAGTAGTACGTTGGGGGAGGGTCATGAGCAGTTCTTC
CASSTLGEGHEQFF
>NA|TRBJ2-1|NA|TRBV6-1
TGTGCCAGCAGTGAAGACAGGGTAGGCTACAATGAGCAGTTCTTC
CASSEDRVGYNEQFF
>NA|TRBJ1-1|once|TRBV14
TGTGCCAGCAGCCAAGAATGGGGGAACGGAAACACTGAAGCTTTCTTT
CASSQEWGNGNTEAFF
>NA|TRBJ1-3|NA|TRBV19
TGTGCCAGTAGGACGGACGGCTCTGGAAACACCATATATTTT
CASRTDGSGNTIYF
>NA|TRBJ1-5|few|TRBV28
TGTGCCAGCAGTCCCCTATTCGGGACCGAGCGCAATCAGCCCCAGCATTTT
CASSPLFGTERNQPQHF
>TRBD2|TRBJ2-1|NA|TRBV7-6
TGTGCCAGCAGCCCCCTAGCGGGGGGCGGCAATGAGCAGTTCTTC
CASSPLAGGGNEQFF
>NA|TRBJ2-3|NA|TRBV5-6
TGTGCCAGCAGCTACCCGGGACTTGGCGGGGCAGATACGCAGTATTTT
CASSYPGLGGADTQYF
>NA|TRBJ1-6|NA|TRBV6-5
TGTGCCAGCAGTTGGGACGGGGTCGGACCCCTCCACTTT
CASSWDGVGPLHF
>NA|TRBJ2-1|NA|TRBV24-1
TGTGCCACCAGTGAAACTAGCTGGAATACTGAGCAGTTCTTC
CATSETSWNTEQFF
>NA|TRBJ2-1|NA|TRBV11-2
TGTGCCAGCAGCCCGCAAGGCTCCTACAATGAGCAGTTCTTC
CASSPQGSYNEQFF
>NA|TRBJ2-1|NA|TRBV7-8
TGTGCCAGCAGCTTAGTAGGCGTAAGCTCCTACAATGAGCAGTTCTTC
CASSLVGVSSYNEQFF
>NA|TRBJ2-3|few|TRBV10-3
TGTGCCATCAGGGAGAGCACAGATACGCAGTATTTT
CAIRESTDTQYF
>TRBD2|TRBJ2-1|NA|TRBV18
TGTGCCAGCTCACTAGCGGGAGTCATCGGCGATGAGCAGTTCTTC
CASSLAGVIGDEQFF
>NA|TRBJ1-3|once|TRBV6-5
TGTGCCAGCATCATGGTAACGGCAAACACCATATATTTT
CASIMVTANTIYF
>NA|TRBJ2-1|NA|TRBV10-3
TGTGCCATCAGGCGGGACTTGGTCAATGAGCAGTTCTTC
CAIRRDLVNEQFF
>NA|TRBJ2-1|NA|TRBV7-2
TGTGCCAGCAGCTTAGTGGAAAATGAGCAGTTCTTC
CASSLVENEQFF
>NA|TRBJ2-3|NA|TRBV5-6
TGTGCCAGCAGCTTGGAACCCTGGGGAGGATTCACAGATACGCAGTATTTT
CASSLEPWGGFTDTQYF
>NA|TRBJ1-3|NA|TRBV28
TGTGCCAGCAGATCGTCGGGACGACCCAGCGTCCCCGGAAACACCATATATTTT
CASRSSGRPSVPGNTIYF
>TRBD1|TRBJ1-1|NA|TRBV28
TGTGCCAGCAGTTTAATTGGACAGGAGAACACTGAAGCTTTCTTT
CASSLIGQENTEAFF
>NA|TRBJ1-1|NA|TRBV4-3
TGCGCCAGCAGCCAAGATTCCACGGGGGTGAGCACTGAAGCTTTCTTT
CASSQDSTGVSTEAFF
>NA|TRBJ1-5|NA|TRBV2
TGTGCCAGCAAGTACGGGCAGACTAATCAGCCCCAGCATTTT
CASKYGQTNQPQHF
>TRBD1|TRBJ2-7|NA|TRBV29-1
TGCAGCGCCCGACAGGGGGCCCAGGACGAGCAGTACTTC
CSARQGAQDEQYF
>NA|TRBJ2-2|NA|TRBV7-3
TGTGCCAGCAGGTCGGGACAAGCAACCGGGGAGCTGTTTTTT
CASRSGQATGELFF
>TRBD2|TRBJ2-3|NA|TRBV4-3
TGCGCCAGCAGCCCTCTTAGCGGGGGCACAGATACGCAGTATTTT
CASSPLSGGTDTQYF
>NA|TRBJ1-3|NA|TRBV18
TGTGCCAGCTCACCTTACGTATCTGCTGGAAACACCATATATTTT
CASSPYVSAGNTIYF
>TRBD2|TRBJ2-7|NA|TRBV27
TGTGCCAGCAGTATAGCGGGAGTCGGCTACGAGCAGTACTTC
CASSIAGVGYEQYF
>NA|TRBJ2-7|NA|TRBV4-1
TGCGCCAGCAGCCCCTCCCGAGGGTATGTTTACGAGCAGTACTTC
CASSPSRGYVYEQYF
>NA|TRBJ2-5|NA|TRBV11-3
TGTGCCAGCAGCTTCGGAGGGGGAGGGGTGGAGACCCAGTACTTC
CASSFGGGGVETQYF
>NA|TRBJ2-1|NA|TRBV19
TGTGCCACTGAAGACAGGACCTTATCCTTTCGGTTCTTC
CATEDRTLSFRFF
>NA|TRBJ2-1|NA|TRBV7-3
TGTGCCAGCAGCCTGACCAGGGAGAGAGGCTCCTACAATGAGCAGTTCTTC
CASSLTRERGSYNEQFF